This TCR beta chain was observed in a study of spatial heterogeneity in lung cancer. This clonotype has more than one count but fewer than ten. The sample's time point: blood at routine non-recurrence follow-up after resection. TCRdb reprocessed the 5' RACE reads with MiXCR, giving one entry per CDR3 protein. The sample lists around 98,000 distinct CDR3 sequences; roughly a fifth were seen once. CDR1 and CDR2 from the germline V gene are KGHSH and LQKENI. The ends were cut back, 4 bases at V and 5 bases at J, with 12 bases in the middle. CDR3 size: 13 residues. The TCR was taken from a male donor with early-stage non-small cell lung cancer. The material was PBMCs, obtained at follow-up. The chain is built from TRBV18 and TRBJ2-7; TRBD1 or TRBD2 may be the D gene (5 bases each). In DNA form, the CDR3 reads TGTGCCAGCTCACTACAAGGGGAGCACGAGCAGTACTTC. Its protein is CASSLQGEHEQYF.